This T cell receptor (beta chain) came from a study of OX40 agonist ivuxolimab in advanced cancers. In germline, CDR1 is SGHTA, CDR2 FQGTGA. There are 13 residues in the CDR3. V lost 3 bases to trimming and J lost 3 bases, with 9 bases between them. Measured with immunoSEQ multiplex PCR; TCRdb has only the in-frame clones, and not every one. The sample carries 50,000 to 80,000 clones, 84% recorded once. The chain uses TRBV7-3 and TRBJ2-7, with D hard to call. The sequencing here drew on CD4+ or CD8+ T cells sorted from blood, taken in a trial of the OX40 agonist ivuxolimab. The clonotype originates from an adult with an advanced solid tumor such as melanoma, head and neck, liver or kidney cancer. The CDR3 coding sequence is TGTGCCAGCAGCTTGGAGCATTACTACGAGCAGTACTTC. Protein sequence: CASSLEHYYEQYF.